These T cell receptor beta chains were read from a single sample in a study of blood T cell repertoires in COVID-19. Here immunoSEQ multiplex PCR was the method, and the copy in TCRdb shows in-frame clones only, minus some. The data show about 310,000 clones, about nine tenths seen once. The sequencing sample was made of peripheral blood. The source of these receptors is a woman in her twenties or thirties with COVID-19, enrolled during active disease. The CDR3 runs from the conserved cysteine through the conserved F or W. D genes are given only for firm matches. Clone size is shown for a subset of rows, as once, few, many or a class of expanded clone.

CDR3 protein	CDR3 DNA	J gene	D gene	clone size	V gene
CASSPFRGRRETGELFF	TGTGCCAGCTCACCATTCAGGGGGCGAAGGGAAACCGGGGAGCTGTTTTTT	TRBJ2-2	TRBD1	.	TRBV18
CASSLSTVCVGQNSPLHF	TGTGCCAGCAGTTTATCCACAGTTTGCGTAGGCCAGAATTCACCCCTCCACTTT	TRBJ1-6	.	.	TRBV27
CSASAPGGVSGNTIYF	TGCAGTGCTAGTGCCCCGGGGGGAGTCTCTGGAAACACCATATATTTT	TRBJ1-3	.	.	TRBV20-1
CASSRTGLETQYF	TGTGCCAGCAGTCGTACAGGGCTGGAGACCCAGTACTTC	TRBJ2-5	.	.	TRBV25-1
CAWSGGLSETQYF	TGTGCCTGGAGTGGCGGACTCTCGGAGACCCAGTACTTC	TRBJ2-5	.	.	TRBV30
CASSDRGFGEQYF	TGTGCCAGCAGCGACAGGGGTTTTGGAGAGCAGTACTTC	TRBJ2-7	TRBD1	.	TRBV7-2
CASSPGGSYSGANVLTF	TGTGCCAGCAGCCCCGGCGGCAGCTACTCTGGGGCCAACGTCCTGACTTTC	TRBJ2-6	.	many	TRBV7-9
CASSLTAPTGGRKNTEAFF	TGTGCCAGCAGTCTAACCGCGCCGACAGGGGGTAGAAAGAACACTGAAGCTTTCTTT	TRBJ1-1	TRBD1	.	TRBV2
CASSGPDGQPRNYGYTF	TGTGCCAGCAGTGGACCGGATGGACAGCCCCGGAACTATGGCTACACCTTC	TRBJ1-2	.	few	TRBV6-1
CASSMGASGTDTQYF	TGTGCCAGTAGTATGGGGGCTAGCGGTACAGATACGCAGTATTTT	TRBJ2-3	.	.	TRBV19
CAWKLQFGVTEAFF	TGTGCCTGGAAACTGCAGTTCGGAGTCACTGAAGCTTTCTTT	TRBJ1-1	.	.	TRBV30
CASSLSQGWITNEKLFF	TGTGCCAGCAGTTTATCTCAGGGATGGATCACTAATGAAAAACTGTTTTTT	TRBJ1-4	.	.	TRBV27
CASGQGSNNEQFF	TGTGCCAGTGGACAGGGATCTAACAATGAGCAGTTCTTC	TRBJ2-1	TRBD1	once	TRBV11-3
CASSRTWASGNTIYF	TGTGCCAGCAGTAGAACGTGGGCCTCTGGAAACACCATATATTTT	TRBJ1-3	.	.	TRBV6-5
CASSQDTSGGLGIQYF	TGCGCCAGCAGCCAAGATACTAGCGGGGGACTGGGCATTCAGTACTTC	TRBJ2-4	TRBD2	few	TRBV4-1
CASSEGQVSGNTIYF	TGTGCCAGCAGCGAAGGACAGGTCTCTGGAAACACCATATATTTT	TRBJ1-3	TRBD1	.	TRBV28
CSASPSSGGGRSYGYTF	TGCAGTGCTAGTCCCTCGTCGGGCGGGGGACGTAGCTATGGCTACACCTTC	TRBJ1-2	.	.	TRBV20-1
CASSLAGDRYEQYF	TGTGCCAGCAGTCTAGCGGGAGATCGTTACGAGCAGTACTTC	TRBJ2-7	TRBD2	.	TRBV6-5
CASRSGSSYNEQFF	TGTGCCAGCAGATCCGGGAGCTCCTACAATGAGCAGTTCTTC	TRBJ2-1	.	once	TRBV28
CASSLDGDSTGELFF	TGCGCCAGCAGCTTGGATGGGGACTCCACCGGGGAGCTGTTTTTT	TRBJ2-2	.	.	TRBV5-1
CASSAGYLSYGYTF	TGTGCCAGCAGCGCAGGATATCTTAGCTATGGCTACACCTTC	TRBJ1-2	.	.	TRBV7-9
CASSLGLAGGIFPDTQYF	TGTGCCAGCAGCCTGGGACTAGCGGGAGGGATATTCCCAGATACGCAGTATTTT	TRBJ2-3	TRBD2	few	TRBV7-9
CASSRGQGVGNEQFF	TGTGCCAGCAGCCGCGGACAGGGGGTTGGGAATGAGCAGTTCTTC	TRBJ2-1	TRBD1	once	TRBV7-3
CASSLGVFFSSTDTQYF	TGTGCCAGCAGCTTAGGTGTATTCTTTTCTAGCACAGATACGCAGTATTTT	TRBJ2-3	.	once	TRBV11-2
CASSYGSVINQPQHF	TGTGCCAGCAGTTATGGCAGCGTTATTAATCAGCCCCAGCATTTT	TRBJ1-5	.	.	TRBV6-6
CASGQGMNIQYF	TGTGCCAGTGGACAGGGGATGAACATTCAGTACTTC	TRBJ2-4	TRBD1	.	TRBV19
CASSIQGARETQYF	TGTGCCAGTAGTATACAGGGGGCACGAGAGACCCAGTACTTC	TRBJ2-5	TRBD1	.	TRBV19
CASSPMRGGTGELFF	TGTGCCAGCAGCCCCATGAGGGGGGGTACCGGGGAGCTGTTTTTT	TRBJ2-2	.	.	TRBV11-2
CASFTPGQGIYQPQHF	TGTGCCAGCTTTACCCCGGGACAGGGGATTTATCAGCCCCAGCATTTT	TRBJ1-5	TRBD1	once	TRBV28
CASRPTGRASVF	TGTGCCAGCAGGCCGACAGGACGGGCCTCGGTCTTC	TRBJ2-7	.	once	TRBV28
CASSYGTVNYGYTF	TGTGCCAGTAGTTACGGGACAGTTAACTATGGCTACACCTTC	TRBJ1-2	TRBD1	.	TRBV19
CASSIGTGGADYGYTF	TGTGCCAGCAGCATCGGGACAGGGGGCGCGGACTATGGCTACACCTTC	TRBJ1-2	TRBD1	.	TRBV5-8
CASSPAGGTGEQYF	TGTGCCAGCTCACCGGCGGGAGGTACGGGAGAGCAGTACTTC	TRBJ2-7	TRBD2	.	TRBV18
CASSPGGLGGSPLHF	TGTGCCAGCAGCCCGGGTGGGCTCGGAGGTTCACCCCTCCACTTT	TRBJ1-6	.	.	TRBV5-6
CASSQDRGRTREDGYTF	TGTGCCAGCAGCCAAGATCGGGGACGGACGCGGGAAGATGGCTACACCTTC	TRBJ1-2	.	.	TRBV3-1/TRBV3-2
CASSGTGTNNSPLHF	TGTGCCAGCAGCGGGACAGGGACAAATAATTCACCCCTCCACTTT	TRBJ1-6	TRBD1	.	TRBV5-4
CASSAQTTGSGNTIYF	TGTGCCAGCAGTGCCCAAACGACAGGGTCTGGAAACACCATATATTTT	TRBJ1-3	TRBD1	once	TRBV6-1
CASSLVSGAGELFF	TGTGCCAGCAGTTTGGTCTCGGGTGCCGGGGAGCTGTTTTTT	TRBJ2-2	.	many	TRBV28
CASSLGSPGLSTDTQYF	TGTGCCAGCAGCTTAGGGTCCCCTGGACTGAGCACAGATACGCAGTATTTT	TRBJ2-3	.	.	TRBV13
CASSQEGRGHNEQFF	TGTGCCAGCAGCCAAGAAGGAAGAGGCCACAATGAGCAGTTCTTC	TRBJ2-1	.	.	TRBV3-1/TRBV3-2
CATSSRLGGNTIYF	TGTGCCACCAGCTCTAGACTCGGAGGAAACACCATATATTTT	TRBJ1-3	.	.	TRBV15
CASSYSRERIKNIQYF	TGTGCCAGCAGTTACTCGAGGGAGCGGATCAAAAACATTCAGTACTTC	TRBJ2-4	.	.	TRBV6-2/TRBV6-3
CARSLIVGVGYEQYF	TGTGCCAGAAGCTTGATAGTCGGGGTTGGCTACGAGCAGTACTTC	TRBJ2-7	.	once	TRBV5-3
CASSLLGANVLTF	TGTGCCAGCAGCCTACTTGGGGCCAACGTCCTGACTTTC	TRBJ2-6	.	.	TRBV3-1/TRBV3-2
CASSAGGPQYF	TGTGCCAGCAGCGCAGGGGGACCGCAGTACTTC	TRBJ2-7	TRBD1	once	TRBV25-1
CASSFAATGGYEQYF	TGTGCCAGCAGCTTCGCTGCCACCGGGGGGTACGAGCAGTACTTC	TRBJ2-7	TRBD2	.	TRBV7-2
CASSLSTDNYGYTF	TGCGCCAGCAGCTTGTCGACAGATAACTATGGCTACACCTTC	TRBJ1-2	.	.	TRBV5-1
CAWKWVWTSGTGELFF	TGTGCCTGGAAGTGGGTTTGGACTAGCGGCACCGGGGAGCTGTTTTTT	TRBJ2-2	TRBD2	.	TRBV30
CASSVGRQELYGYTF	TGTGCCAGCAGCGTAGGGAGACAGGAGCTTTATGGCTACACCTTC	TRBJ1-2	.	.	TRBV9
CASSFRDNTQYF	TGTGCCAGCAGCTTTAGGGACAATACGCAGTATTTT	TRBJ2-3	.	.	TRBV5-6
CASSRIRDRGRPYTDTQYF	TGTGCCAGCAGTCGAATCCGGGACAGGGGTAGACCGTACACAGATACGCAGTATTTT	TRBJ2-3	TRBD1	.	TRBV28
CASSEFRLAGEETQYF	TGTGCCAGCAGTGAATTTCGACTAGCGGGAGAAGAGACCCAGTACTTC	TRBJ2-5	TRBD2	once	TRBV25-1
CASSLFTGSTEAFF	TGTGCCAGCAGTCTATTCACAGGGTCCACTGAAGCTTTCTTT	TRBJ1-1	.	.	TRBV27
CASSLQGMNTEAFF	TGCGCCAGCAGCTTGCAGGGGATGAACACTGAAGCTTTCTTT	TRBJ1-1	.	.	TRBV5-1